A selection of T cell receptor beta chains follows, all from one sample in a study of T cells after yellow fever vaccination. TCRdb reprocessed the 5' RACE reads with MiXCR, giving one entry per CDR3 protein. Altogether 500,000 to 700,000 distinct CDR3 sequences are present, about 19% being singletons, with the ten largest covering 13% to 15%. This specimen consisted of PBMCs, obtained 15 days after the yellow fever booster vaccination. These receptors were collected from a man younger than 40 who received the YFV17D yellow fever vaccine. Each CDR3 is given with its conserved first and last residue. The order of the fields is V gene, clone size, J gene, D gene, CDR3 protein, CDR3 DNA. D genes are given only for firm matches. Size is stated for part of the rows, as once, few or many counts, or as a class when the clone is expanded.

TRBV24-1	.	TRBJ2-7	.	CAGRVYEQYF	TGTGCCGGGCGGGTCTACGAGCAGTACTTC
TRBV5-1	few	TRBJ1-6	.	CASSLAGRSPLHF	TGCGCCAGCAGCTTGGCCGGGAGATCACCCCTCCACTTT
TRBV10-3	.	TRBJ2-1	.	CAISEPAYNEQFF	TGTGCCATCAGTGAACCCGCTTACAATGAGCAGTTCTTC
TRBV30	.	TRBJ2-7	TRBD1	CAWRRTGGNEQYF	TGTGCCTGGAGGAGGACAGGAGGCAACGAGCAGTACTTC
TRBV12-3/TRBV12-4	few	TRBJ2-2	.	CASSPSGSSHGELFF	TGTGCCAGCAGCCCTTCCGGGAGTAGTCACGGGGAGCTGTTTTTT
TRBV11-3	few	TRBJ2-1	.	CASSPRRRAYNEQFF	TGTGCCAGCAGCCCCCGAAGGCGGGCTTACAATGAGCAGTTCTTC
TRBV5-5	.	TRBJ2-5	.	CASSLDGLGEETQYF	TGTGCCAGCAGCTTGGACGGGTTGGGGGAAGAGACCCAGTACTTC
TRBV12-3/TRBV12-4	.	TRBJ2-7	TRBD1	CASGRDRDGEQYF	TGTGCCAGCGGGCGGGACAGGGACGGTGAGCAGTACTTC
TRBV7-3	.	TRBJ2-5	.	CASSFTTGASTQYF	TGTGCCAGCAGCTTTACGACCGGAGCTTCGACCCAGTACTTC
TRBV12-3/TRBV12-4	few	TRBJ1-6	.	CASSLTGLYSPLHF	TGTGCCAGCAGTTTGACAGGTCTTTATTCACCCCTCCACTTT
TRBV5-5	.	TRBJ2-1	.	CASSLSIPSYNEQFF	TGTGCCAGCAGCTTGTCTATTCCCTCCTACAATGAGCAGTTCTTC
TRBV4-3	few	TRBJ1-3	.	CASSQDLGSALYF	TGCGCCAGCAGCCAAGATCTGGGCAGCGCCTTATATTTT
TRBV5-5	few	TRBJ2-2	.	CASSLAKGPAGELFF	TGTGCCAGCAGCTTGGCGAAAGGCCCCGCCGGGGAGCTGTTTTTT
TRBV18	.	TRBJ2-1	TRBD2	CASSGLAGEEQFF	TGTGCCAGCTCAGGACTAGCGGGGGAAGAGCAGTTCTTC
TRBV6-6	few	TRBJ2-7	.	CASRRDFAYEQYF	TGTGCCAGTCGCCGGGACTTCGCCTACGAGCAGTACTTC
TRBV24-1	.	TRBJ1-5	.	CATSDLRPPPGNQPQHF	TGTGCCACCAGTGATTTACGACCTCCCCCCGGCAATCAGCCCCAGCATTTT
TRBV18	.	TRBJ2-1	TRBD1	CASSPGQGNNEQFF	TGTGCCAGCTCGCCGGGACAGGGGAACAATGAGCAGTTCTTC
TRBV6-1	few	TRBJ2-3	TRBD2	CASRTLAGGPGIHTQYF	TGTGCCAGCAGAACCTTAGCGGGAGGGCCGGGTATACATACGCAGTATTTT
TRBV3-1	.	TRBJ2-2	TRBD1	CASSQVMGQGLPRELFF	TGTGCCAGCAGCCAAGTAATGGGACAGGGTCTTCCCCGGGAGCTGTTTTTT
TRBV28	few	TRBJ1-1	.	CASSLPGIRLNTEAFF	TGTGCCAGCAGTTTACCGGGGATCCGGCTGAACACTGAAGCTTTCTTT
TRBV20-1	few	TRBJ2-7	.	CSARDVGTYEQYF	TGCAGTGCTAGAGATGTGGGTACCTACGAGCAGTACTTC
TRBV29-1	few	TRBJ2-7	TRBD2	CSVIASGTLGYEQYF	TGCAGCGTGATAGCTAGCGGGACCCTCGGGTACGAGCAGTACTTC
TRBV27	.	TRBJ2-2	.	CASSTSVAGELFF	TGTGCCAGCAGTACTAGTGTTGCCGGGGAGCTGTTTTTT
TRBV20-1	few	TRBJ2-1	.	CSARRGAVYNEQFF	TGCAGTGCTAGGAGGGGAGCAGTCTACAATGAGCAGTTCTTC
TRBV11-2	few	TRBJ2-3	.	CASSLLELGDTQYF	TGTGCCAGCAGCTTACTCGAACTTGGGGATACGCAGTATTTT
TRBV7-9	.	TRBJ1-4	.	CASSLVFGKLFF	TGTGCCAGCAGCTTAGTTTTCGGAAAACTGTTTTTT
TRBV4-3	.	TRBJ2-1	.	CASSQEVGNEQFF	TGCGCCAGCAGCCAAGAAGTTGGCAATGAGCAGTTCTTC
TRBV5-1	.	TRBJ2-3	TRBD2	CASSSQASGRAIADTQYF	TGCGCCAGCAGCTCCCAAGCTAGCGGGAGGGCCATTGCAGATACGCAGTATTTT
TRBV27	.	TRBJ2-1	TRBD2	CASSLYPGLAGGEQFF	TGTGCCAGCAGTCTATATCCGGGACTAGCGGGAGGTGAGCAGTTCTTC
TRBV20-1	.	TRBJ2-3	TRBD1	CSVSLTGGWGQYF	TGCAGTGTCAGCCTCACAGGGGGCTGGGGGCAGTATTTT
TRBV19	.	TRBJ1-5	.	CATKFGDGNQPQHF	TGTGCCACAAAATTTGGGGACGGCAATCAGCCCCAGCATTTT
TRBV6-9	.	TRBJ2-1	.	CASSPIPFEQFF	TGTGCCAGCAGCCCGATTCCGTTCGAGCAGTTCTTC
TRBV2	few	TRBJ2-1	.	CASTNDYGYNEQFF	TGTGCCAGCACAAACGACTACGGCTACAATGAGCAGTTCTTC